This T cell receptor (beta chain) was retrieved from a study of T cells in Graves' hyperthyroidism and ophthalmopathy. The wider study: Prior to any treatment, at the point of initial diagnosis, peripheral blood was collected. Study-wide points: Ophthalmopathy was model-predicted a median about 6.7 months pre-onset.

A word on this clonotype: Its antigen is as yet unknown. A much larger clone differs from this one at a single base, so this may be a read error.

TCR beta CDR3 regions were amplified from RNA transcripts. Researchers ran a first-round RT-PCR on the TCR CDR3 using the HTBI primer set. A single record per CDR3 protein comes from TCRdb applying MiXCR to the multiplex PCR reads. The data contain a few hundred thousand distinct CDR3 sequences, around 14% of them seen just once; the ten biggest clones take up about a quarter. Each patient was aged 18 to 65 and had newly diagnosed hyperthyroidism of under 2 months' duration. Sampled blood dates from first hyperthyroidism diagnosis, and it precedes any ophthalmopathy symptoms. V shed 1 base and J shed 3 bases, with 10 bases lying between them. CDR3 size: 15 residues.

V usage is TRBV12-3 or TRBV12-4 and J usage is TRBJ2-1; a weak D match, TRBD1 (5 bases). The sample comprised blood. The receptor comes from a woman between 18 and 29 years old with Graves' hyperthyroidism that later progressed to Graves' ophthalmopathy. The CDR3 coding sequence is TGTGCCAGCAGTTTAGGGACAAGGATCTACAATGAGCAGTTCTTC. It encodes CASSLGTRIYNEQFF.